Each of the 20 T cell receptor beta chains below was sequenced from the same sample in a study of T-cell memory formation after mild COVID-19. MiXCR, applied by TCRdb to the 5' RACE reads, yields one record per CDR3 protein. The table has about 400,000 distinct CDR3 sequences, 16% seen once. The sequenced sample was PBMCs or a T cell subset sorted from them (not recorded which). These receptors all come from a man between 18 and 35 years old who had mild COVID-19 (a few samples of this study predate the infection). Cell type and time point are not known.

The chain carries TRBV10-3 and TRBJ1-2; no clear D gene. Germline assignment: CDR1 ENHRY and CDR2 SYGVKD. The CDR3 sequence is 13 residues long. Trimming left V 3 bases short and J 8 bases short, with 13 bases between. The DNA of the CDR3 is TGTGCCATCAGTGAAAGGACCCAGGAAGGCTACACCTTC. Translating gives CAISERTQEGYTF.

The V call is TRBV5-1, the J call TRBJ2-5; D gene unclear. CDR1 and CDR2 from the germline V gene are SGHRS and YFSETQ. Trimming shortened V by 0 bases and J by 2 bases, and 5 bases separated the two germline ends. The CDR3 sequence is 13 residues long. DNA of the CDR3: TGCGCCAGCAGCTTGGCGGCACAAGAGACCCAGTACTTC. Amino acid sequence: CASSLAAQETQYF.

This clonotype was detected only a few times. This rearrangement joins TRBV5-1 to TRBJ2-1, with 12 nucleotides matching TRBD2. V gave up 4 bases and J gave up 11 bases; unmatched junction bases: 10. The CDR3 contains 15 residues. The V gene's germline CDR1 is SGHRS and CDR2 YFSETQ. In nucleotides, the CDR3 is TGCGCCAGCAGCGAGAGCACTAGCGGGGGGAGGAAGCAGTTCTTC. This sequence encodes CASSESTSGGRKQFF. Looking up the rest from reference TRBV5-1 and TRBJ2-1 gives the full variable domain: KAGVTQTPRYLIKTRGQQVTLSCSPISGHRSVSWYQQTPGQGLQFLFEYFSETQRNKGNFPGRFSGRQFSNSRSEMNVSTLELGDSALYLCASSESTSGGRKQFFGPGTRLTVL.

This rearrangement joins TRBV4-3 to TRBJ2-2; 12 positions match TRBD1. CDR1 and CDR2 (germline): LGHNA, YSLEER. The CDR3 length is 18 residues. With V trimmed by 0 bases and J by 7 bases, 9 bases remained unmatched. The CDR3 loop reads CASSQDGWDRGLGGELFF. The CDR3, as DNA: TGCGCCAGCAGCCAAGATGGTTGGGACAGGGGGCTTGGCGGGGAGCTGTTTTTT.

The CDR3: CASSLTSGGWGYQETQYF. CDR3 in DNA: TGCGCCAGCAGCTTGACCAGCGGGGGCTGGGGGTACCAAGAGACCCAGTACTTC. The chain employs TRBV5-1 and TRBJ2-5; 8 nucleotides match TRBD2. After removal of 1 base from V and 0 bases from J, the junction contained 11 bases not matched to a gene. Germline V gene data show CDR1 as SGHRS and CDR2 as YFSETQ. CDR3 length: 18 residues.

The V gene is TRBV6-2 or TRBV6-3, the J gene TRBJ2-7; no definite D call. Deletions cut 7 bases from V and 9 bases from J, with 19 bases between. CDR3 length equals 13 residues. The germline gives CDR1 MNHEY, CDR2 SVGEGT. CDR3 coding DNA: TGTGCCAGCATTCTCCGGGTCCCGTTTCGGCAGTACGTC. It codes for CASILRVPFRQYV.

With regard to this clonotype: This may stem from a read error, because a much larger clone lies one nucleotide away. The rearrangement links TRBV6-5 to TRBJ2-5, with 8 bases that match TRBD2. Germline V gene sequence: CDR1 MNHEY, CDR2 SVGAGI. The CDR3 is 15 residues long. CDR3 nucleotide sequence: TGTGCCAGCAGCTGGACTAGCCGCGGGGGAGAGGCCCAGTACTTC. Its translation is CASSWTSRGGEAQYF.

For this clonotype: An end of the junction differs from the germline gene, which may be a read error. The chain joins TRBV6-2 or TRBV6-3 to TRBJ2-2, with TRBD1 identical over 10 bases. Germline V CDR1 and CDR2: MNHEY, SVGEGT. This CDR3 has 15 residues. CDR3 region: CASSRQGAPTVELFF. For the CDR3, the DNA is TGTGCCAGCAGTCGACAGGGGGCCCCCACCGTGGAGCTGTTTTTT.

This clonotype was seen many times. The CDR3 DNA is TGTGCCAGCACCCTGGACCGGACAGGGGTAGATGAGCAGTTCTTC. This sequence encodes CASTLDRTGVDEQFF. This sequence joins TRBV27 and TRBJ2-1, with 9 positions matching TRBD1. CDR3 length: 15 amino acids. Germline assignment: CDR1 MNHEY and CDR2 SMNVEV (reference sequence). Trimming removed 7 bases from V and 8 bases from J; junction bases left unmatched: 12.

This clonotype has more than one count but fewer than ten. V gene TRBV20-1 combines with J gene TRBJ2-3; 9 positions agree with TRBD2. Germline V CDR1 and CDR2: DFQATT, SNEGSKA (reference sequence). The CDR3 has 15 amino acids. J lost 3 bases, V lost 6 bases, and 10 bases had no gene match. The CDR3 DNA is TGCAGTGCCCCCCAGACTAGCGGTAGTACAGATACGCAGTATTTT. Translation: CSAPQTSGSTDTQYF.

In its sample, this clonotype was seen a few times. V usage is TRBV7-3 and J usage is TRBJ2-1; D gene unclear. V was shortened by 1 base and J by 2 bases, with 9 bases between the two germline ends. Germline CDR1 and CDR2: SGHTA and FQGTGA. This CDR3 comprises 15 residues. CDR3 sequence (DNA): TGTGCCAGCAGCTTAATGGGGATGACCTACAATGAGCAGTTCTTC. Its protein product is CASSLMGMTYNEQFF.

The gene calls are TRBV6-2 or TRBV6-3 and TRBJ2-2, with TRBD2 as a possible D gene (7 bases). Trimming removed 10 bases from V and 5 bases from J, with 17 bases in between. The CDR3 sequence is 14 residues long. Germline V gives CDR1 MNHEY, CDR2 SVGEGT. The CDR3 loop is CATYGGAWTGELFF. The DNA for the CDR3 is TGTGCCACCTATGGGGGGGCTTGGACCGGGGAGCTGTTTTTT.

The chain employs TRBV6-5 and TRBJ2-3; no reliable D call. Germline values: CDR1 MNHEY, CDR2 SVGAGI. The V gene lost 0 bases and the J gene lost 6 bases, with 13 bases spanning the gap. The CDR3 runs 15 residues. CDR3 sequence (DNA): TGTGCCAGCAGTTACTCGCCATCCGGGCGGGATACGCAGTATTTT. Translating gives CASSYSPSGRDTQYF.

The chain recombines TRBV7-2 with TRBJ1-5; no firm D call. CDR1 and CDR2 (germline): SGHTA, FQGNSA. Trimming took 2 bases from V and 4 from J, leaving 9 bases between them. There are 14 residues in the CDR3. The CDR3: CASSLWPENQPQHF. The CDR3 DNA reads as TGTGCCAGCAGCTTATGGCCGGAAAATCAGCCCCAGCATTTT.

The J gene is TRBJ1-1, the V gene TRBV6-5; 8 bases fit TRBD1. This CDR3 spans 21 amino acids. The junction had 26 bases not matched to a gene; V was cut back by 7 bases and J by 1 base. From germline, CDR1 is MNHEY and CDR2 SVGAGI. CDR3 in DNA: TGTGCCAGCACCCGACGCCCCGGGACAGGCTCTTCCCCTTACTCGAACACTGAAGCTTTCTTT. This translates into CASTRRPGTGSSPYSNTEAFF.

This clonotype appeared a few times. The rearrangement joins TRBV4-3 to TRBJ2-3; D remains ambiguous. Germline V gene lookup returns CDR1 LGHNA and CDR2 YSLEER. CDR3 length equals 13 residues. Trimming cost V 0 bases and J 10 bases, with 11 bases left between them. CDR3 sequence: CASSQDKWVAQYF. In DNA form, the CDR3 reads TGCGCCAGCAGCCAAGATAAGTGGGTTGCGCAGTATTTT.

This clonotype was observed a handful of times. V usage is TRBV30 and J usage is TRBJ1-6; D may be TRBD1 (5 bases). The germline V gene has CDR1 GTSNPN and CDR2 SVGIG (reference sequence). The CDR3 extends over 13 amino acids. V dropped 5 bases and J dropped 6 bases, with 11 bases sitting between them. The CDR3 sequence: CAWEGSPNSPLHF. The CDR3 nucleotides are TGTGCCTGGGAGGGGAGCCCTAATTCACCCCTCCACTTT.

The chain employs TRBV6-2 or TRBV6-3 and TRBJ1-1; D might be TRBD1 (6 bases). Germline V lookup: CDR1 MNHEY, CDR2 SVGEGT. The germline V and J ends were trimmed by 5 bases and 2 bases, with 12 bases remaining between them. This CDR3 is built from 14 residues. CDR3 region: CASSKYRDNTEAFF. As DNA, the CDR3 is TGTGCCAGCAGTAAATACAGGGACAACACTGAAGCTTTCTTT.

The chain couples TRBV12-3 or TRBV12-4 to TRBJ2-1; D is ambiguous. V was clipped by 5 bases and J by 6 bases, with 17 bases between them. The CDR3 extends over 15 amino acids. The CDR3: CASSPEDKTFNEQFF. In nucleotides, the CDR3 is TGTGCCAGCAGTCCCGAAGACAAGACTTTCAATGAGCAGTTCTTC.

This clonotype was detected a few times. This chain uses TRBV7-9 with TRBJ2-3, with 12 positions matching TRBD2. The germline V gene has CDR1 SEHNR and CDR2 FQNEAQ (reference sequence). This CDR3 is built from 17 residues. J gave up 2 bases and V 4 bases, and 7 bases lay outside the gene matches. The CDR3 loop is CASSSQLAGGYTDTQYF. In nucleotides, the CDR3 is TGTGCCAGCAGCTCCCAACTAGCGGGGGGATACACAGATACGCAGTATTTT. Full variable domain (missing parts from reference TRBV7-9 and TRBJ2-3): DTGVSQNPRHKITKRGQNVTFRCDPISEHNRLYWYRQTLGQGPEFLTYFQNEAQLEKSRLLSDRFSAERPKGSFSTLEIQRTEQGDSAMYLCASSSQLAGGYTDTQYFGPGTRLTVL.